Given below is one T cell receptor beta chain in context. Other nucleotide sequences from this sample produce the same CDR3. V was cut by 0 bases and J by 3 bases, with 13 bases left in between. The CDR3 is made up of 16 amino acids. The germline CDR1 and CDR2 sequences are SGHDT and YYEEEE. This sample was taken from a study of blood T cell repertoires in COVID-19. Study summary: From the United States, Italy and Spain came samples of acute and convalescent COVID-19. T cells, B-cell-depleted T cells, or PBMCs provided the cDNA or gDNA that served as material.

Original processing notes: Amplification of reference gene primers was used by the study to estimate nucleated cell counts. Only in-frame clones appear in the TCRdb table, and some are missing; sequencing was by immunoSEQ multiplex PCR. That table is the source of V, J and clone size, and D and trimming were worked out from the DNA. The table records approximately 96,000 clones, 81% of them present only once. The sequence derives from a woman of 80 years or more with acute or convalescent COVID-19. The rearrangement links TRBV5-6 to TRBJ1-5; D may be TRBD1 (5 bases). Sample: peripheral blood. The CDR3 loop is CASSLGAGVINQPQHF. The DNA of the CDR3 is TGTGCCAGCAGCTTGGGAGCGGGGGTTATCAATCAGCCCCAGCATTTT.